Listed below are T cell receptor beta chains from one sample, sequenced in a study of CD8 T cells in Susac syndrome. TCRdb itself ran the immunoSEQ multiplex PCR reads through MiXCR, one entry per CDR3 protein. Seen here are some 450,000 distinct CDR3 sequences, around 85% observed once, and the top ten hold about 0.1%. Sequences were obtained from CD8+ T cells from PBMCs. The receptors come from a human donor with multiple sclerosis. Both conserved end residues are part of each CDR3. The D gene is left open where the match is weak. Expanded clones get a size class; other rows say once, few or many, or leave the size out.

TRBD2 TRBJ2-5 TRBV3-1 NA TGTGCCAGCAGCCAAGATGTTAGCGGGGGACAAGAGACCCAGTACTTC CASSQDVSGGQETQYF
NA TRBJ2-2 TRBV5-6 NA TGTGCCAGCAGCTGGGGGGGAAGACAGGATAGCTCCGGGGAGCTGTTTTTT CASSWGGRQDSSGELFF
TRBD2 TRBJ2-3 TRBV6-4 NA TGTGCCAGCAGTGACGAAACTAGCGGGGGCCACACAGATACGCAGTATTTT CASSDETSGGHTDTQYF
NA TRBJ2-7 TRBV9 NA TGTGCCAGCAGCCCCCCGGCGGGCTACGAGCAGTACTTC CASSPPAGYEQYF
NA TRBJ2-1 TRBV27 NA TGTGCCAGCCACGATTCAATCGAGCAGTTCTTC CASHDSIEQFF
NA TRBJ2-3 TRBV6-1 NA TGTGCCAGCACCCGACTAGGGGGAGGAGATACGCAGTATTTT CASTRLGGGDTQYF
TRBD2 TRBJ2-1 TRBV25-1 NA TGTGCCAGCAGTGATGCGCTAGCGGGAGAGTTGGGGCAGTTCTTC CASSDALAGELGQFF
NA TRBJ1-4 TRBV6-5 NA TGTGCCAGTCGGACAGAACACGAAAAACTGTTTTTT CASRTEHEKLFF
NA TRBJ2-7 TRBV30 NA TGTGCCTGGAGTGTGGGCAAACCCTACGAGCAGTACTTC CAWSVGKPYEQYF
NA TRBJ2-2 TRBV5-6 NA TGTGCCAGCAGAAGACTTACCGACACCGGGGAGCTGTTTTTT CASRRLTDTGELFF
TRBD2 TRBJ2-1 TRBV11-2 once TGTGCCAGCAGCTTAGTCCCCGCGGGGGGCCTCTACAATGAGCAGTTCTTC CASSLVPAGGLYNEQFF
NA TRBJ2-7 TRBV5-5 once TGTGCCAGCAGCCCCCCGGAGGGGATGGTGGAAAACGAGCAGTACTTC CASSPPEGMVENEQYF
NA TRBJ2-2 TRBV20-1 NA TGCAGTGCTAGAGATAGGTCAGACACCGGGGAGCTGTTTTTT CSARDRSDTGELFF
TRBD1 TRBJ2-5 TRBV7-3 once TGTGCCAGCAGCCCAGGGACAGGGGTTGGGCTGGAGACCCAGTACTTC CASSPGTGVGLETQYF
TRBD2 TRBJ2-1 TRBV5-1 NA TGCGCCAGCAGCTTGGTGGCTAGCGGGGGGGCGCCCGACAATGAGCAGTTCTTC CASSLVASGGAPDNEQFF
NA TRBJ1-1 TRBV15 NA TGTGCCACCAGTATTGGGGCGGGAGCTTTCTTT CATSIGAGAFF
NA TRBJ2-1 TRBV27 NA TGTGCCAGCAACGAACCGGGCAATGAGCAGTTCTTC CASNEPGNEQFF
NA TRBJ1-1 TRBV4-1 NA TGCGCCAGCAGCCAAGCGCCAATATCGGGCACTGAAGCTTTCTTT CASSQAPISGTEAFF
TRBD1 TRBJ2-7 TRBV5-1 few TGCGCCAGCAGCTCTGGGACAGGGGGCTTCGAGCAGTACTTC CASSSGTGGFEQYF
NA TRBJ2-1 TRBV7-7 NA TGTGCTAGCAGCCCAACGGACTTTAGCGGCTACAATGAGCAGTTCTTC CASSPTDFSGYNEQFF
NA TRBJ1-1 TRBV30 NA TGTGCCTGGACCATACGCGGATCGAACACTGAAGCTTTCTTT CAWTIRGSNTEAFF
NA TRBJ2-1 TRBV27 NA TGTGCCAGCAGTTGGGAAGGGGACTTGTACAATGAGCAGTTCTTC CASSWEGDLYNEQFF
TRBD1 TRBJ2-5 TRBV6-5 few TGTGCCAGCAGTTACCAGGGGGAAGAGACCCAGTACTTC CASSYQGEETQYF
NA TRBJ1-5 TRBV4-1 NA TGCGCCAGCAGCCAAGAATTTCCAGGAGGCAATCAGCCCCAGCATTTT CASSQEFPGGNQPQHF
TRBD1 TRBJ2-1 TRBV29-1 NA TGCAGCGTTGAAGATCTAGGACAGGGTCTACGGTTCTTC CSVEDLGQGLRFF
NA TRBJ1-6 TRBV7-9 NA TGTGCCAGCAGCCCGGACAGTGTTAATTCACCCCTCCACTTT CASSPDSVNSPLHF
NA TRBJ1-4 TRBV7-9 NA TGTGCCAGCAACTTCAAAGGGGACAATAATGAAAAACTGTTTTTT CASNFKGDNNEKLFF
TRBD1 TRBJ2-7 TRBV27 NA TGTGCCAGCAGTTTATCGGGACAGTACTACGAGCAGTACTTC CASSLSGQYYEQYF
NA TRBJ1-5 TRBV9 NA TGTGCCAGCAGCGTACGATCACAGGCCCAGCCCCAGCATTTT CASSVRSQAQPQHF
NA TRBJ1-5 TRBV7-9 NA TGTGCCAGCACCCTGGGGGACCAGCCCCAGCATTTT CASTLGDQPQHF
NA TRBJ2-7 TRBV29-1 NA TGCAGCGTTGTAACAGTTAGCTCCTACGAGCAGTACTTC CSVVTVSSYEQYF
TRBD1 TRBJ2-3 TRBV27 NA TGTGCCAGCAGCCTTGGACAGGTCACAGATACGCAGTATTTT CASSLGQVTDTQYF
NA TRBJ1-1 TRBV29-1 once TGCAGCGTTGTGATCACTGAAGCTTTCTTT CSVVITEAFF
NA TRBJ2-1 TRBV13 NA TGTGCCAGCAGCTTAGCAGTCGCCAATGAGCAGTTCTTC CASSLAVANEQFF
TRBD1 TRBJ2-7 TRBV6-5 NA TGTGCCAGCAGTTACTCGGGGACAGGGGTCTACGAGCAGTACTTC CASSYSGTGVYEQYF
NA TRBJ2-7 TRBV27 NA TGTGCCAGCAGGCTACGAGGTCCCGCCTACGAGCAGTACTTC CASRLRGPAYEQYF
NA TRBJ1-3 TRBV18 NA TGTGCCAGCTCACGTACAACCGACCGCTCTGGAAACACCATATATTTT CASSRTTDRSGNTIYF
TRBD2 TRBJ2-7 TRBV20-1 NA TGCAGTGCTAGAGATAAAAGCGGGGGGGCCGGCGAGCAGTACTTC CSARDKSGGAGEQYF
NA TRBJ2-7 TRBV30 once TGTGCCTGGAGTGGGACATTGGGAGACGAGCAGTACTTC CAWSGTLGDEQYF
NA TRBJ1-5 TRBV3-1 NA TGTGCCAGCAGCCACTTGACCAGCAATCAGCCCCAGCATTTT CASSHLTSNQPQHF
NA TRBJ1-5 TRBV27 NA TGTGCCAGCAGTTTATCGGCAGGGGATCAGCCCCAGCATTTT CASSLSAGDQPQHF
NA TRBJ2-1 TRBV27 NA TGTGCCAGCAGTTTAGTGCCGGGTTCGGGCAATGAGCAGTTCTTC CASSLVPGSGNEQFF
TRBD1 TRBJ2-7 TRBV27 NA TGTGCCAGCAGTTCCCGACAGGGAACCTCGCTATACTACGAGCAGTACTTC CASSSRQGTSLYYEQYF
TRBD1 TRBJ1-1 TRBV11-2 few TGTGCCAGCAGCTTAGATTCGTTCGGGACAGGGCCTCCTGAAGCTTTCTTT CASSLDSFGTGPPEAFF
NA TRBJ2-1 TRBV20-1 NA TGCAGTGCTAGAGATCAGCGAGCGGCCACGGGGAATGAGCAGTTCTTC CSARDQRAATGNEQFF
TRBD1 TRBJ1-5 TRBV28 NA TGTGCCAGCAGGGAGACAGGGGAAAACAATCAGCCCCAGCTTTTT CASRETGENNQPQLF
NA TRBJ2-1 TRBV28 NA TGTGCCAGCAGCCACCCCGGAGGTGAGCAGTTCTTC CASSHPGGEQFF
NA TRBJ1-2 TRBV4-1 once TGCGCCAGCAGCCAAGAGCCGACCGGGACAAACTATGGCTACACCTTC CASSQEPTGTNYGYTF
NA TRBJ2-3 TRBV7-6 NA TGTGCCAGCAGCATTTACGGCGGGGTTAGCACAGATACGCAGTATTTT CASSIYGGVSTDTQYF
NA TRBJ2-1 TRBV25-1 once TGTGCCAGCAGTCCACGGACTTTCTACAATGAGCAGTTCTTC CASSPRTFYNEQFF
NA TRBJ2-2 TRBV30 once TGTGCCTGGAGTGCCCGAGCGGGCCCTTTTAGCGGGGAGCTGTTTTTT CAWSARAGPFSGELFF
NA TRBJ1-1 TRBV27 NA TGTGCCAGCAGTTTAGTCGGGACCACTGAAGCTTTCTTT CASSLVGTTEAFF
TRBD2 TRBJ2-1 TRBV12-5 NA TGTGCTAGTGCCCTAGCGGGAGTCAGGAGGAATGAGCAGTTCTTC CASALAGVRRNEQFF
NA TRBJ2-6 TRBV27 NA TGTGCCAGCAGCCAAAAAGATAGGGCCAACGTCCTGACTTTC CASSQKDRANVLTF
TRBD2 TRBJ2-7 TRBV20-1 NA TGCAGTGCTAGAGATATCCACGGGGGGGCGGGCACTTACTACGAGCAGTACTTC CSARDIHGGAGTYYEQYF
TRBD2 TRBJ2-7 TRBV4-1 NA TGCGCCAGCAGCCAAGAAAGGGCTAGCGGATCCTACGAGCAGTACTTC CASSQERASGSYEQYF
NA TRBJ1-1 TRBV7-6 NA TGTGCCAGCAGCCCTAGCCGGGACAACTTGAACACTGAAGCTTTCTTT CASSPSRDNLNTEAFF
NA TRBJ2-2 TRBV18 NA TGTGCCAGCGCAGGGCGAGCGGGCTACACCGGGGAGCTGTTTTTT CASAGRAGYTGELFF
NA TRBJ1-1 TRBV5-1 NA TGCGCCAGCAGCGCCGCTCCGACAGGGAACACTGAAGCTTTCTTT CASSAAPTGNTEAFF